This TCR beta chain originates from a study of blood T cell repertoires in COVID-19. Study summary: There were acute and convalescent COVID-19 samples, and they came from the United States, Italy and Spain.

The germline V gene encodes CDR1 SGHRS and CDR2 YFSETQ. This CDR3 has 14 residues. The V and J ends lost 1 base and 5 bases respectively, with 9 bases between them. In the source study's methods: Amplifying reference gene primers gave estimates of nucleated cell counts. The repertoire was sequenced with immunoSEQ multiplex PCR; TCRdb's copy has only in-frame clones and lacks some. V, J and clone size reflect that table, while D and trimming were determined from the DNA. The data show 180,000 or so clones, 82% seen once. This clone came up a few times. This TCR was recovered from a woman in her 70s with acute or convalescent COVID-19. The sequenced sample was peripheral blood. The chain has TRBV5-1 and TRBJ2-2; maybe TRBD1 (5 bases). CDR3 in DNA: TGCGCCAGCAGCTTGATACAGGAGACCGGGGAGCTGTTTTTT. It is translated as CASSLIQETGELFF. Full variable domain (outside the CDR3, taken from reference TRBV5-1 and TRBJ2-2): KAGVTQTPRYLIKTRGQQVTLSCSPISGHRSVSWYQQTPGQGLQFLFEYFSETQRNKGNFPGRFSGRQFSNSRSEMNVSTLELGDSALYLCASSLIQETGELFFGEGSRLTVL.